The next 32 T cell receptor beta chains were all read from a single sample in a study of glioma-infiltrating T cells after dendritic cell vaccination. Produced via immunoSEQ multiplex PCR; TCRdb's table is partial and in-frame only. Of just under 100,000 clones listed, less than 90% are singletons. The time point here: after dendritic cell vaccination, including at tumor progression/relapse. The sample here was blood, taken after dendritic cell vaccination. The receptor set was obtained from a human donor with glioblastoma.

The genes are TRBV2 and TRBJ2-7; unclear D gene. Germline V gene lookup returns CDR1 SNHLY and CDR2 FYNNEI. The germline V and J ends were trimmed by 4 bases and 3 bases, with 10 bases remaining between them. CDR3 length equals 13 residues. The CDR3 DNA is TGTGCCAGCAGTGTTTTTCGGAGCTACGAGCAGTACTTC. Amino acid sequence: CASSVFRSYEQYF.

V is TRBV30 and J is TRBJ1-2, with 7 bases matching TRBD1. Germline trimming cut 6 bases from V and 4 bases from J; bases unmatched to any gene: 8. Germline CDR1 and CDR2: GTSNPN and SVGIG (reference sequence). This CDR3 spans 13 amino acids. CDR3 in amino acids: CACTRDSIYGYTF. The CDR3 nucleotides are TGTGCCTGCACCCGGGACAGCATCTATGGCTACACCTTC.

The chain links TRBV5-1 to TRBJ2-3; 8 bases align to TRBD2. Germline V gives CDR1 SGHRS, CDR2 YFSETQ. The V and J ends lost 0 bases and 2 bases, in that order; junction bases with no gene match: 5. The CDR3 has 16 residues. The CDR3 here is CASSLAGTRDTDTQYF. The CDR3 DNA reads as TGCGCCAGCAGCTTGGCCGGGACTAGAGACACAGATACGCAGTATTTT.

The chain has TRBV11-3 and TRBJ2-1; maybe TRBD2 (6 bases). V was clipped by 5 bases and J by 7 bases, with 18 bases between them. CDR1 and CDR2 (germline): SGHNT, YENEEA. The CDR3 has 15 amino acids. For the CDR3, the DNA is TGTGCCAGCAGCGAAGACGGGACTGACGGGAATGAGCAGTTCTTC. As protein: CASSEDGTDGNEQFF.

The chain joins TRBV6-5 to TRBJ1-1; D remains unclear. Deletions cut 11 bases from V and 4 bases from J, with 11 bases between. The CDR3 is 11 amino acids. From germline, CDR1 is MNHEY and CDR2 SVGAGI. The CDR3 DNA sequence: TGTGCCGCGGAGTCGGGCACTGAAGCTTTCTTT. It is translated as CAAESGTEAFF.

The rearrangement links TRBV9 to TRBJ1-5, with D unclear. Germline V lookup: CDR1 SGDLS, CDR2 YYNGEE. V was shortened by 5 bases and J by 8 bases, with 14 bases between the two germline ends. The CDR3 has 13 amino acids. This chain's CDR3 is CASSYGVLEPQHF. In nucleotides, the CDR3 is TGTGCCAGCAGTTACGGGGTTCTCGAGCCCCAGCATTTT.

In its sample, this clone was seen a few times. V and J are TRBV19 and TRBJ2-7; D is ambiguous. CDR1 LNHDA and CDR2 SQIVND come from the germline V gene (reference sequence). Trimming left V 1 base short and J 5 bases short, with 12 bases between. The CDR3 is 14 amino acids. CDR3 loop: CASSIVYGQHEQYF. In DNA, the CDR3 is TGTGCCAGTAGTATAGTTTACGGTCAACACGAGCAGTACTTC.

The genes are TRBV11-2 and TRBJ2-1; TRBD2 matches at 8 bases. The ends lost 1 base at V and 7 bases at J; junction bases unmatched: 6. The CDR3 runs to 15 residues. CDR1 SGHAT and CDR2 FQNNGV come from the germline V gene. This CDR3 is CASSLAGGPRNEQFF. CDR3 sequence (DNA): TGTGCCAGCAGCTTAGCGGGGGGGCCAAGGAATGAGCAGTTCTTC.

The chain joins TRBV6-6 to TRBJ1-2; perhaps TRBD1 as D (5 bases). Between the trimmed V and J ends, which lost 7 bases and 7 bases, there was a span of 19 bases. Germline CDR1 and CDR2: MNHNY and SVGAGI (reference sequence). The CDR3 is made up of 14 amino acids. The CDR3 sequence: CASKVQDGLSGYTF. CDR3 bases: TGTGCCAGCAAGGTACAGGATGGGTTAAGTGGCTACACCTTC.

The genes are TRBV15 and TRBJ1-5; the match to TRBD1 covers 11 bases. Germline loops: CDR1 LNHNV, CDR2 YYDKDF (reference sequence). J lost 6 bases, V lost 3 bases, and 13 bases had no gene match. CDR3 size: 18 residues. CDR3 sequence (DNA): TGTGCCACCAGCAGTAAGGACAGGGGGCATCCTAAAGGTCAGCCCCAGCATTTT. Encoded protein: CATSSKDRGHPKGQPQHF.

This clone was counted between two and nine times. This chain uses TRBV18 with TRBJ2-5; 10 bases map to TRBD2. The length of the CDR3 is 14 residues. J lost 5 bases, V lost 8 bases, and 8 bases had no gene match. CDR1 KGHSH and CDR2 LQKENI come from the germline V gene. The CDR3 region has the DNA TGTGCCAGCGCAATAGCGGGGGGAGACGAGACCCAGTACTTC. It codes for CASAIAGGDETQYF.

In its sample, this clone was seen a few times. CDR3 nucleotide sequence: TGCGCCAGCAGTGAGGTACTAGGACAGACCCAGTACTTC. Translated: CASSEVLGQTQYF. V gene TRBV10-1 combines with J gene TRBJ2-5; possibly TRBD2 for D (5 bases). CDR1 WNHNN and CDR2 SYGVQD come from the germline V gene (reference sequence). The V end was cut by 2 bases, the J end by 6 bases, with 10 bases between. The CDR3 is made up of 13 amino acids.

This clone was counted only a few times. The chain employs TRBV12-5 and TRBJ1-1; D is unclear. V gave up 0 bases and J gave up 1 base, with 15 bases separating them. CDR3 length: 17 residues. CDR1 and CDR2 from the germline V gene are LGHNT and FRNRAP. CDR3 residues: CASGLVPRPGTNTEAFF. The CDR3 bases are TGTGCTAGTGGTTTGGTACCCCGTCCGGGTACGAACACTGAAGCTTTCTTT. Full variable domain (missing parts from reference TRBV12-5 and TRBJ1-1): DARVTQTPRHKVTEMGQEVTMRCQPILGHNTVFWYRQTMMQGLELLAYFRNRAPLDDSGMPKDRFSAEMPDATLATLKIQPSEPRDSAVYFCASGLVPRPGTNTEAFFGQGTRLTVV.

Concerning this clone: One junction end disagrees with the germline gene, perhaps due to a read error. This chain uses TRBV5-6 with TRBJ2-1; no reliable D call. Germline V gene data show CDR1 as SGHDT and CDR2 as YYEEEE. The CDR3 extends over 11 amino acids. The CDR3 DNA is TGTGCCAGCAGCTTGGGCCCGAGTCCCGTCTTC. This gives the protein CASSLGPSPVF.

The sample holds a few counts of this clone. This rearrangement joins TRBV28 to TRBJ1-3; possibly TRBD1 for D (6 bases). V dropped 11 bases and J dropped 4 bases, with 15 bases sitting between them. The CDR3 covers 13 residues. Germline CDR1 reads MDHEN; CDR2 reads SYDVKM. The CDR3 region is CASFAGAGNTIYF. The DNA for the CDR3 is TGTGCCTCTTTTGCGGGGGCGGGAAACACCATATATTTT.

The chain recombines TRBV18 with TRBJ2-7; unclear D gene. The CDR3 contains 14 residues. V dropped 0 bases and J dropped 0 bases, with 6 bases sitting between them. The V gene's germline CDR1 is KGHSH and CDR2 LQKENI. The CDR3 coding sequence is TGTGCCAGCTCACCACCGTACTCCTCCTACGAGCAGTACTTC. It translates to CASSPPYSSYEQYF.

The chain uses TRBV11-2 and TRBJ1-5, with 7 bases aligning to TRBD1. Germline V gene data show CDR1 as SGHAT and CDR2 as FQNNGV. The CDR3 is 14 residues long. With 5 bases clipped from V and 3 bases from J, the junction kept 4 bases outside the gene matches. CDR3 region: CASSPGTANQPQHF. The CDR3 nucleotides are TGTGCCAGCAGCCCAGGGACAGCCAATCAGCCCCAGCATTTT.

This clone was seen a handful of times. The chain links TRBV23-1 to TRBJ2-5; a possible D gene is TRBD1 (5 bases). Being an ORF, TRBV23-1 has a function that is uncertain. This CDR3 is built from 19 residues. V was pared by 4 bases and J by 0 bases, with 24 bases between. Here the CDR3 reads CASSPYVGPPDRNQETQYF. DNA for the CDR3: TGCGCCAGCAGTCCCTATGTGGGGCCCCCTGACAGAAACCAAGAGACCCAGTACTTC.

Here the CDR3 DNA reads TGCAGTGCCCACAGGGGCTTTGAAGCTTTCTTT. The encoded protein is CSAHRGFEAFF. The chain links TRBV20-1 to TRBJ1-1; 7 positions match TRBD1. This CDR3 region has 11 residues. Trimming removed 6 bases from V and 7 bases from J; junction bases left unmatched: 5. Germline-derived CDR1 and CDR2 are DFQATT and SNEGSKA (reference sequence).

This chain joins TRBV19 and TRBJ1-1, with D perhaps TRBD1 (6 bases). This CDR3 is built from 16 residues. Germline V gene data show CDR1 as LNHDA and CDR2 as SQIVND (reference sequence). Trimming took off 0 bases at V and 2 bases at J, with 13 bases between the two ends. For the CDR3, the DNA is TGTGCCAGTAGTATAGACCCATCACAGGGAAACACTGAAGCTTTCTTT. Amino acids: CASSIDPSQGNTEAFF.

This clone showed up just a few times. The chain is built from TRBV29-1 and TRBJ2-1; possible D gene TRBD2, 5 bases. The CDR3 covers 15 residues. CDR1 is SQVTM and CDR2 is ANQGSEA in the germline V gene. The ends were cut back, 3 bases at V and 4 bases at J, with 16 bases in the middle. Here the CDR3 reads CSVDEPQRPYNEQFF. The CDR3 bases are TGCAGCGTTGATGAGCCCCAGCGGCCATACAATGAGCAGTTCTTC.

The table lists this clone with a few counts. The gene calls are TRBV19 and TRBJ1-4; maybe TRBD1 (6 bases). Germline CDR1 and CDR2: LNHDA and SQIVND (reference sequence). The CDR3 contains 16 residues. The ends were cut back, 4 bases at V and 11 bases at J, with 23 bases in the middle. The CDR3 coding sequence is TGTGCCAGTAGTACCTCTTTGTCGCAGGGGCGGTCGAAACTGTTTTTT. Translated, it gives CASSTSLSQGRSKLFF.

The rearrangement links TRBV7-2 to TRBJ1-2; D call uncertain. The V end was cut by 5 bases, the J end by 3 bases, with 13 bases between. CDR1 SGHTA and CDR2 FQGNSA come from the germline V gene. The CDR3 is 14 residues long. CDR3 protein: CASSTGIQDYGYTF. The CDR3 region has the DNA TGTGCCAGCAGCACCGGAATTCAGGACTATGGCTACACCTTC.

V usage is TRBV28 and J usage is TRBJ2-3; D is perhaps TRBD2 (7 bases). The CDR3 covers 17 residues. The V and J ends lost 1 base and 1 base respectively, with 15 bases between them. Per the germline V gene, CDR1 is MDHEN and CDR2 is SYDVKM. CDR3 protein: CASSLFGRGLGTDTQYF. CDR3 bases: TGTGCCAGCAGTTTATTTGGGAGGGGGTTAGGCACAGATACGCAGTATTTT.

The J gene is TRBJ2-7, the V gene TRBV11-2; TRBD2 is a possible D gene (6 bases). CDR1 SGHAT and CDR2 FQNNGV come from the germline V gene. V lost 5 bases to trimming and J lost 4 bases, with 24 bases between them. CDR3 length: 17 residues. CDR3 coding DNA: TGTGCCAGCAGCCGAACCGGGGTGGGAGGTAGCGTATACGAGCAGTACTTC. Its protein is CASSRTGVGGSVYEQYF.

V is TRBV5-1 and J is TRBJ2-3; 16 nucleotides match TRBD2. Germline CDR1 and CDR2: SGHRS and YFSETQ. The CDR3 contains 18 residues. Unmatched junction bases numbered 8, after V lost 2 bases and J lost 5 bases. In DNA form, the CDR3 reads TGCGCCAGCAGCTTCGGGACTAGCGGGGGGGCTCAGGTAGATACGCAGTATTTT. Translated, it gives CASSFGTSGGAQVDTQYF.

As DNA, the CDR3 is TGCGCCAGCAGCTTTACCGGGACAGGGGGTGAAAAACTGTTTTTT. Protein product: CASSFTGTGGEKLFF. The gene calls are TRBV5-1 and TRBJ1-4; 11 bases are shared with TRBD1. This CDR3 is built from 15 residues. V lost 2 bases to trimming and J lost 7 bases; unmatched junction nucleotides: 4. Germline V CDR1 and CDR2: SGHRS, YFSETQ.

This clone occurred a few times. This rearrangement joins TRBV2 to TRBJ1-1, with 9 nucleotides matching TRBD1. V lost 11 bases, J lost 0 bases, and 7 bases stayed unmatched. The CDR3 has 14 amino acids. Germline V CDR1 and CDR2: SNHLY, FYNNEI. CDR3 region: CAGEGDRVNTEAFF. CDR3 sequence (DNA): TGTGCCGGAGAGGGGGACAGGGTGAACACTGAAGCTTTCTTT.

This chain links TRBV2 with TRBJ2-5; 8 bases map to TRBD1. Near its end, the DNA agrees better with TRBJ2-7, so the J call may be wrong. The germline CDR1 and CDR2 sequences are SNHLY and FYNNEI. The CDR3 is 14 amino acids. The CDR3 DNA reads TGTGCCAGCAGTGTGCAGGGGGCCTCCTACGAGCAGTACTTC. Its translation: CASSVQGASYEQYF.

V and J are TRBV5-6 and TRBJ1-5; D ambiguous. The germline V gene encodes CDR1 SGHDT and CDR2 YYEEEE. This CDR3 has 16 residues. Trimming took off 4 bases at V and 1 base at J, with 15 bases between the two ends. CDR3 nucleotide sequence: TGTGCCAGCAGCCTATACCGGGTCTCCAGCAATCAGCCCCAGCATTTT. Translation gives CASSLYRVSSNQPQHF.

The chain recombines TRBV6-1 with TRBJ2-3; 10 bases are shared with TRBD2. The trim removed 7 bases at V and 5 bases at J, leaving 9 bases unmatched. The germline gives CDR1 MNHNS, CDR2 SASEGT. This CDR3 is built from 15 residues. In nucleotides, the CDR3 is TGTGCCAGCAAGACGGCTAGCGGGGGAAAAGATACGCAGTATTTT. As protein: CASKTASGGKDTQYF.

The chain uses TRBV7-2 and TRBJ1-1; tentatively, D is TRBD1 (5 bases). The germline CDR1 and CDR2 sequences are SGHTA and FQGNSA. This CDR3 has 16 amino acids. The V gene lost 2 bases and the J gene lost 5 bases, with 18 bases spanning the gap. The CDR3 DNA is TGTGCCAGCAGCTTAAGTGAATCCCCAGGGAGGACTGAAGCTTTCTTT. Translating gives CASSLSESPGRTEAFF.